These T cell receptor beta chains were read from a single sample in a study of CXCR3-negative and CXCR3-positive naive CD8 T cells. Reanalyzing the 5' RACE reads, TCRdb keeps one entry per CDR3 protein, without DNA. The sample includes 100,000 or so distinct CDR3 sequences. The specimen sequenced was naive CXCR3+ CD8+ T cells from blood. The source is a human donor in good health. Some clones in this sample may be carry-over from other donors' samples. Each CDR3 is given with its conserved first and last residue. Fields, in order: J gene, V gene, CDR3 protein.

J: TRBJ2-7
V: TRBV20-1
CDR3: CSARETSWGGLYEQYF

J: TRBJ1-1
V: TRBV4-1
CDR3: CASSQENYLAAFF

J: TRBJ2-7
V: TRBV24-1
CDR3: CATSDYRGDSYEQYF

J: TRBJ2-7
V: TRBV6-5
CDR3: CASRATSGSLYEQYF

J: TRBJ2-1
V: TRBV7-3
CDR3: CASSPGTSGYSYNEQFF

J: TRBJ2-7
V: TRBV7-9
CDR3: CASAGRGAGDSSYEQYF

J: TRBJ1-1
V: TRBV4-1
CDR3: CASSSDRGTEAFF

J: TRBJ2-1
V: TRBV15
CDR3: CATSRDPTSGNNEQFF

J: TRBJ2-7
V: TRBV27
CDR3: CASRDSLFSYEQYF

J: TRBJ2-7
V: TRBV4-2
CDR3: CASSQVVPSGRGNLGEQYF

J: TRBJ2-7
V: TRBV9
CDR3: CASSLTTGAYEQYF